This TCR beta chain was captured by sequencing in a study of blood T cell repertoires in COVID-19. Participant age was roughly 18 to 95 years, and participants resided in fewer than 30 US areas. Authors' processing steps: Using reference gene primer amplification, nucleated cell counts were estimated. TCRdb's table, derived via immunoSEQ multiplex PCR, lists solely in-frame clones and lacks some. D and trimming come from the DNA, and the V and J calls and clone size come from that table. Of some 310,000 clones listed, roughly 89% are singletons. The specimen sequenced was PBMCs or T cells enriched from blood (not recorded which). The sequence was obtained from a woman aged 30 to 39 who had recovered from COVID-19.

CDR3 nucleotides: TGCAGCGTTGAATACGGGAAGGCTTTCTTT. This encodes CSVEYGKAFF. The genes are TRBV29-1 and TRBJ1-1; D gene unclear. The CDR3 consists of 10 residues. The V gene's germline CDR1 is SQVTM and CDR2 ANQGSEA. V was shortened by 2 bases and J by 11 bases, with 9 bases between the two germline ends.